Each of the 15 T cell receptor delta chains below was sequenced from the same sample in a study of gamma-delta T cells after stem cell transplantation. TCRdb re-processed the RT-PCR reads using CATT. The table has roughly 10,000 delta-chain clones, less than 50% seen once. The sequencing input was gamma-delta T cells. All receptors derive from a human donor. It is not recorded whose cells these are; they may come from a transplant donor.

V gene TRDV3 combines with J gene TRDJ1; the D is unclear. The CDR3 covers 14 residues. Germline V gene data show CDR1 as TVYSNPD and CDR2 as GDNSRS (reference sequence). The ends were cut back, 4 bases at V and 0 bases at J, with 15 bases in the middle. In nucleotides, the CDR3 is TGTGCCTGTAAAGGAGAGCGTTACACCGATAAACTCATCTTT. It specifies CACKGERYTDKLIF.

The chain employs TRDV1 and TRDJ1; D is perhaps TRDD3 (5 bases). V lost 0 bases to trimming and J lost 0 bases, with 32 bases between them. The CDR3 consists of 23 residues. Germline values: CDR1 TSWWSYY, CDR2 QGS. CDR3 nucleotide sequence: TGTGCTCTTGGGGAACTAGTGTCTCCCGGAAGGGGAGGTAGTCATCCCCACACCGATAAACTCATCTTT. This gives the protein CALGELVSPGRGGSHPHTDKLIF.

The J gene is TRDJ1, the V gene TRDV1, with 9 positions matching TRDD3. Germline CDR1 TSWWSYY, CDR2 QGS. The CDR3 sequence is 21 residues long. V dropped 1 base and J dropped 1; count of bases not matched to a gene: 19. CDR3 protein: CALGERSRLREGGYSTDKLIF. CDR3 DNA: TGTGCTCTTGGGGAACGAAGTCGCCTCCGCGAGGGGGGATACTCCACCGATAAACTCATCTTT.

In this sample, this clone is medium-sized (0.01 to 0.1%). The rearrangement links TRDV2 to TRDJ1; 9 nucleotides match TRDD3. Germline CDR1 GEAIGNYY, CDR2 EKD. The CDR3 consists of 23 residues. With V trimmed by 0 bases and J by 0 bases, 25 bases remained unmatched. The CDR3 region has the DNA TGTGCCTGTGACACCCCTTGGCGAGCCACCTACTGGGGGAGCAAGCCGTACACCGATAAACTCATCTTT. Its translation is CACDTPWRATYWGSKPYTDKLIF.

This sequence joins TRDV1 and TRDJ1; 9 positions agree with TRDD2. CDR3 size: 28 residues. V was pared by 3 bases and J by 0 bases, with 41 bases of the junction left unmatched. The germline V gene encodes CDR1 TSWWSYY and CDR2 QGS. In DNA form, the CDR3 reads TGTGCTCTTGGGGACCCCCTACCCTTCCTACGTAGGCCCGATATGGGGGGGACACGTCGATCGTACACCGATAAACTCATCTTT. Its translation is CALGDPLPFLRRPDMGGTRRSYTDKLIF.

Regarding this clone: At one boundary the junction diverges from the germline segment, which might be a read error. V usage is TRDV3 and J usage is TRDJ3; D possibly corresponds to TRDD3 (5 bases). Looked up from germline, CDR1 is TVYSNPD and CDR2 is GDNSRS (reference sequence). The CDR3 runs 16 residues. CDR3 amino acids: CALTIRSSWATRQMFF. The CDR3 region has the DNA TGTGCCTTAACTATCCGAAGCTCCTGGGCCACCCGACAGATGTTTTTC.

Concerning this clone: This may come from a read error, since a much larger clone is one base off. The genes are TRDV1 and TRDJ1; 12 bases match TRDD3. V gave up 3 bases and J gave up 0 bases; unmatched junction bases: 11. In germline, CDR1 is TSWWSYY, CDR2 QGS. The CDR3 covers 19 residues. As DNA, the CDR3 is TGTGCTCTTGGGGAGCGAACCTGGGGGATACGGCGCTACACCGATAAACTCATCTTT. It yields the protein CALGERTWGIRRYTDKLIF.

This clone was seen more than once but under ten times. Other DNA sequences in the same sample also yield this CDR3. The chain uses TRDV2 and TRDJ1; 12 bases fit TRDD3. CDR3 size: 19 residues. CDR1 is GEAIGNYY and CDR2 is EKD in the germline V gene. Trimming took 2 bases from V and 1 from J; bases not matched to a gene: 13. CDR3 in amino acids: CACDRGYWGIPTFTDKLIF. CDR3 DNA: TGTGCCTGTGACAGGGGTTACTGGGGGATACCTACTTTCACCGATAAACTCATCTTT.

Only a few counts were recorded for this clone. This sequence joins TRDV2 and TRDJ2; 7 bases are a match to TRDD3. V shed 2 bases, J shed 0 bases, and the junction held 11 bases outside the gene matches. The CDR3 is made up of 18 amino acids. CDR1 GEAIGNYY and CDR2 EKD come from the germline V gene. The CDR3 here is CACDMLGARYALTAQLFF. CDR3 coding DNA: TGTGCCTGTGACATGCTGGGGGCCAGATACGCTTTGACAGCACAACTCTTCTTT.

V is TRDV2 and J is TRDJ1; D may be TRDD3 (6 bases). The CDR3 extends over 17 amino acids. V was pared by 3 bases and J by 5 bases, with 24 bases between. Germline V gene data show CDR1 as GEAIGNYY and CDR2 as EKD. This CDR3 reads CACDGRRGGCQGDKLIF. The CDR3 DNA follows: TGTGCCTGTGACGGTCGACGTGGGGGCTGTCAGGGGGATAAACTCATCTTT.

The chain joins TRDV1 to TRDJ3; 11 positions agree with TRDD3. Germline CDR1 TSWWSYY, CDR2 QGS. Unmatched junction bases numbered 25, after V lost 0 bases and J lost 0 bases. This CDR3 contains 27 residues. The CDR3 nucleotides read TGTGCTCTTGGGGAACTCCCTACCTTCCCCCGCACGAGCCTACTGGGGGATAGCTCCTGGGACACCCGACAGATGTTTTTC. Translating it yields CALGELPTFPRTSLLGDSSWDTRQMFF.

V and J are TRDV1 and TRDJ1; TRDD3 matches 12 bases. The CDR3 loop spans 26 amino acids. Per the germline V gene, CDR1 is TSWWSYY and CDR2 is QGS. Trimming at V came to 4 bases and at J to 4 bases, leaving 37 bases not matched to a gene. The CDR3: CALGVLRHFLPQSPLGDTRFGDKLIF. The CDR3 DNA reads TGTGCTCTTGGGGTCTTAAGGCACTTCCTTCCCCAAAGCCCACTGGGGGATACAAGATTCGGCGATAAACTCATCTTT.

The gene calls are TRDV1 and TRDJ2, with a tentative D call TRDD2 (5 bases). The CDR3 is 23 residues long. CDR1 is TSWWSYY and CDR2 is QGS in the germline V gene. Trimming pared 3 bases from V and 3 bases from J, leaving 35 bases between. The CDR3 protein is CALGDTRDFPTRSRTGMTAQLFF. CDR3 DNA sequence: TGTGCTCTTGGGGACACGAGGGACTTCCCCACAAGGAGCCGGACCGGTATGACAGCACAACTCTTCTTT.

CDR3 region: CALGEGIRPIRGGYALTAQLFF. The CDR3 DNA follows: TGTGCTCTTGGCGAGGGGATACGCCCTATACGGGGTGGCTATGCTTTGACAGCACAACTCTTCTTT. The chain couples TRDV1 to TRDJ2; TRDD3 agrees at 9 bases. V lost 6 bases to trimming and J lost 0 bases; unmatched junction nucleotides: 23. Germline loops: CDR1 TSWWSYY, CDR2 QGS. The CDR3 length is 22 residues.

By sample fraction, this clone is medium-sized. This CDR3 reads CALEGYWGIRRCTDKLIF. The CDR3 coding sequence is TGTGCCTTAGAAGGCTACTGGGGGATAAGGCGGTGCACCGATAAACTCATCTTT. The chain has TRDV3 and TRDJ1; TRDD3 agrees at 11 bases. The CDR3 sequence is 18 residues long. Per germline, CDR1 TVYSNPD and CDR2 GDNSRS (reference sequence). The ends lost 3 bases at V and 1 base at J; junction bases unmatched: 16.